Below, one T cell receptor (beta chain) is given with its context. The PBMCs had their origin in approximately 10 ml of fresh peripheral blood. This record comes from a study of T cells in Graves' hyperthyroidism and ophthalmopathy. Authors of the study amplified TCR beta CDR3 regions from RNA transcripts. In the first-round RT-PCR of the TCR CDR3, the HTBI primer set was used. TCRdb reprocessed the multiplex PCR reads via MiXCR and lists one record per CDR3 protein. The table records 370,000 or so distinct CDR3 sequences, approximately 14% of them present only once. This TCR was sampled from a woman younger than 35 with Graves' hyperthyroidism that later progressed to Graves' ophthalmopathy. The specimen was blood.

CDR3 residues: CASSFFPWGSGPSNTGELFF. The CDR3, as DNA: TGTGCCAGCAGTTTTTTCCCCTGGGGTAGCGGTCCTTCGAACACCGGGGAGCTGTTTTTT. The chain links TRBV27 to TRBJ2-2; possible D gene TRBD2, 6 bases. Germline V gives CDR1 MNHEY, CDR2 SMNVEV (reference sequence). The CDR3 runs 20 residues. V was clipped by 3 bases and J by 0 bases, with 23 bases between them.